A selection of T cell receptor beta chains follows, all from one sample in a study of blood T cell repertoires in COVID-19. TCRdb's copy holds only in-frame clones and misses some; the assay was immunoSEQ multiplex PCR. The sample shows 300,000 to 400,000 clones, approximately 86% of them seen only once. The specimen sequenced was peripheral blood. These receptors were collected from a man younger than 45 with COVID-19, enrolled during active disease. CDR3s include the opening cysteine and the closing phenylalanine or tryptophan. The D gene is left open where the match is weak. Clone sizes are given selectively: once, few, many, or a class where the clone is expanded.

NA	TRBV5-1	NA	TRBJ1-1	CASSLDRGGVGTEAFF	TGCGCCAGCAGCTTGGATAGAGGGGGTGTTGGCACTGAAGCTTTCTTT
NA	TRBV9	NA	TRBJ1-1	CASSDRNTEAFF	TGTGCCAGCAGTGACAGGAACACTGAAGCTTTCTTT
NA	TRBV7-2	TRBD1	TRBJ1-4	CASSRDRGNEKLFF	TGTGCCAGCAGCCGGGACAGGGGTAATGAAAAACTGTTTTTT
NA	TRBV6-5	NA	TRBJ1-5	CASRPRESSNQPQHF	TGTGCCAGCAGGCCTCGAGAGTCCAGCAATCAGCCCCAGCATTTT
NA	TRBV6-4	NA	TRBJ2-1	CASSTGSTGGQFF	TGTGCCAGCAGCACAGGGTCTACAGGTGGGCAGTTCTTC
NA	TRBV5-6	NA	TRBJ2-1	CASSLLTTSSYNEQFF	TGTGCCAGCAGCTTGTTGACTACTAGCTCCTACAATGAGCAGTTCTTC
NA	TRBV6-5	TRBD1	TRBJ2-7	CASSYGQGGSYEQYF	TGTGCCAGCAGTTACGGACAGGGAGGCTCCTACGAGCAGTACTTC
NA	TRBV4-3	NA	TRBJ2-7	CASSQDVVTRGYEQYF	TGCGCCAGCAGCCAAGATGTTGTCACCCGGGGCTACGAGCAGTACTTC
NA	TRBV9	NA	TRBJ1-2	CASSVGGVGHYGYTF	TGTGCCAGCAGCGTAGGAGGCGTCGGCCACTATGGCTACACCTTC
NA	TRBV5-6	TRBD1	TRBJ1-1	CASSGDRGQLAFF	TGTGCCAGCAGCGGGGACAGGGGGCAATTAGCTTTCTTT
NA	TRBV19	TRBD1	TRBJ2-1	CASSPGQAPNNEQFF	TGTGCCAGTAGCCCGGGACAGGCCCCCAACAATGAGCAGTTCTTC
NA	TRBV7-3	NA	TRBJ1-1	CASSRYRGDTEAFF	TGTGCCAGCAGCCGCTATCGGGGGGACACTGAAGCTTTCTTT
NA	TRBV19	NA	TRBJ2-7	CASSQGRGYEQYF	TGTGCCAGTAGTCAGGGTAGGGGCTACGAGCAGTACTTC
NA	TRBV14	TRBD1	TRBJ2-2	CASSYRQGSGELFF	TGTGCCAGCAGCTATAGACAGGGCTCCGGGGAGCTGTTTTTT
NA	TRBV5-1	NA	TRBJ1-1	CASSKGTHFGVGTEAFF	TGCGCCAGCAGCAAGGGGACTCATTTTGGGGTAGGGACTGAAGCTTTCTTT
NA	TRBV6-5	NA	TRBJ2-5	CASSLGGQTQYF	TGTGCCAGCAGTTTAGGGGGACAGACCCAGTACTTC
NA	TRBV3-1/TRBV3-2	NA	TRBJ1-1	CASTTYGTEAFF	TGTGCCAGCACCACATACGGGACTGAAGCTTTCTTT
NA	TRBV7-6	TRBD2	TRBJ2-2	CASSPRLAGSPGELFF	TGTGCCAGCAGCCCCCGACTAGCGGGATCCCCCGGGGAGCTGTTTTTT
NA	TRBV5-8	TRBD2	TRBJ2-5	CASSEAGDRQETQYF	TGTGCCAGCAGCGAGGCGGGGGACCGACAAGAGACCCAGTACTTC
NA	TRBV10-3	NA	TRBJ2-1	CAISESQEVVPFF	TGTGCCATCAGTGAGTCTCAGGAGGTCGTTCCGTTCTTC
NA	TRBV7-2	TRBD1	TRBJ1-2	CASSLDVTGGTGYTF	TGTGCCAGCAGCTTAGACGTAACAGGGGGAACTGGCTACACCTTC
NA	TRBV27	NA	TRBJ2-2	CASSRSANTGELFF	TGTGCCAGCAGTCGATCAGCGAACACCGGGGAGCTGTTTTTT
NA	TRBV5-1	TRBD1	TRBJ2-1	CASSLPGTGVEQFF	TGCGCCAGCAGCTTGCCGGGGACAGGGGTTGAGCAGTTCTTC
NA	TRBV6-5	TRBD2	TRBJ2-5	CASSPQGLAGATQYF	TGTGCCAGCAGTCCCCAGGGACTAGCGGGGGCCACCCAGTACTTC
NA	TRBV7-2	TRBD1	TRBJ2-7	CASSLGQGSRYEQYF	TGTGCCAGCAGCCTAGGACAGGGGAGTCGCTACGAGCAGTACTTC
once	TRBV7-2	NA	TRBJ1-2	CASSLGGAGYGYTF	TGTGCCAGCAGCTTGGGGGGGGCTGGCTATGGCTACACCTTC
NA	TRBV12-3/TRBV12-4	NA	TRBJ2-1	CASSLRRNNEQFF	TGTGCCAGCAGTTTAAGGAGGAACAATGAGCAGTTCTTC
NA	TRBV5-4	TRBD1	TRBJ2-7	CASSQDRGSYEQYF	TGTGCCAGCAGCCAGGACAGGGGGAGCTACGAGCAGTACTTC
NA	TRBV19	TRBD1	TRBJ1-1	CATSPRGLLLAEAFF	TGTGCCACATCACCCAGGGGGCTACTTCTCGCTGAAGCTTTCTTT
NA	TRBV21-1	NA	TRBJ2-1	CASSTQEASGSNEQFF	TGTGCCAGCAGCACCCAGGAGGCTAGCGGGAGCAATGAGCAGTTCTTC
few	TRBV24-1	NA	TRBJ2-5	CATSDTRGTQYF	TGTGCCACCAGTGATACACGGGGGACCCAGTACTTC
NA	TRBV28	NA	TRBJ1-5	CASSLGGGWEPQHF	TGTGCCAGCAGTTTAGGGGGGGGCTGGGAGCCCCAGCATTTT
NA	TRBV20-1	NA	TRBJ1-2	CSASGAIGYTF	TGCAGTGCCAGTGGGGCCATCGGCTACACCTTC
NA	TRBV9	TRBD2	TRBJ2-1	CASSTRLAGSTYNEQFF	TGTGCCAGCAGCACCCGACTAGCGGGATCGACTTACAATGAGCAGTTCTTC
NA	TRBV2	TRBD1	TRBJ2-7	CASTTGQGLYEQYF	TGTGCCAGCACTACGGGACAGGGACTATACGAGCAGTACTTC
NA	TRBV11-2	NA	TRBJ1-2	CASSLDFTGSERTF	TGTGCCAGCAGCTTAGATTTCACAGGGAGCGAGAGGACCTTC
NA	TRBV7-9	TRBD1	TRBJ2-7	CASSLRGQGDYYEQYF	TGTGCCAGCAGCCTAAGAGGGCAGGGGGATTACTACGAGCAGTACTTC
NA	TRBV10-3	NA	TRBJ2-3	CAIRGRESSTDTQYF	TGTGCCATCAGGGGAAGGGAGTCTAGCACAGATACGCAGTATTTT
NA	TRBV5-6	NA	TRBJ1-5	CASSSGMGNQPQHF	TGTGCCAGCAGCTCAGGGATGGGCAATCAGCCCCAGCATTTT
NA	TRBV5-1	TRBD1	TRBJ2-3	CASSWEGQGAGFTDTQYF	TGCGCCAGCAGCTGGGAAGGACAGGGTGCGGGGTTCACAGATACGCAGTATTTT
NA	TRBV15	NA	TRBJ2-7	CATSRGTPSSYEQYF	TGTGCCACCAGTCGCGGGACCCCTAGCTCCTACGAGCAGTACTTC
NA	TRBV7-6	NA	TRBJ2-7	CASSLGRGEASYEQYF	TGTGCCAGCAGCTTAGGAAGGGGTGAGGCCTCCTACGAGCAGTACTTC
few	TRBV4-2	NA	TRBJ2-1	CASSYSGRNEQFF	TGTGCCAGCAGCTACTCAGGGAGGAATGAGCAGTTCTTC
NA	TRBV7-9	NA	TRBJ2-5	CASSPTSWETQYF	TGTGCCAGCAGCCCTACTAGTTGGGAGACCCAGTACTTC
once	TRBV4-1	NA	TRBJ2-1	CASSQLVLSYNEQFF	TGCGCCAGCAGCCAACTAGTCCTCTCCTACAATGAGCAGTTCTTC
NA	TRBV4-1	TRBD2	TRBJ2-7	CASSRGTSGPGSYEQYF	TGCGCCAGCAGCCGCGGGACTAGCGGCCCAGGCTCCTACGAGCAGTACTTC
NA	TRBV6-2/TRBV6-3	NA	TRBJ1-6	CASSPNRGARNSPLHF	TGTGCCAGCAGCCCTAATCGGGGAGCGCGTAATTCACCCCTCCACTTT
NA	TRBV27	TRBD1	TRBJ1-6	CASSFGQGNSPLHF	TGTGCCAGCAGTTTCGGACAGGGAAATTCACCCCTCCACTTT
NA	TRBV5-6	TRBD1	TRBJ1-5	CASSSNRGGNQPQHF	TGTGCCAGCAGCTCGAACAGGGGGGGCAATCAGCCCCAGCATTTT
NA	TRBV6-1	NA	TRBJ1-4	CASSVSYRGLNEKLFF	TGTGCCAGCAGTGTATCCTATAGGGGACTTAATGAAAAACTGTTTTTT
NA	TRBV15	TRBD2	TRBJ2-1	CATSQTSGAYNEQFF	TGTGCCACCAGCCAAACTAGCGGGGCCTACAATGAGCAGTTCTTC